This TCR beta chain was recorded in a study of blood T cell repertoires in COVID-19. In the study overall: COVID-19 samples, acute and convalescent, were from the United States, Italy and Spain. The cDNA or gDNA used as material had been derived from T cells, B-cell-depleted T cells, or PBMCs.

Authors' methods: The authors estimated nucleated cell counts from reference gene primer amplification. TCRdb keeps only in-frame clones here, not all; method: immunoSEQ multiplex PCR. D and trimming were read from the DNA, whereas the V and J calls and clone size are those reported in that table. The data show just over 95,000 clones, about four fifths seen once. Trimming left V 3 bases short and J 2 bases short, with 11 bases between. The germline V gene encodes CDR1 LNHDA and CDR2 SQIVND (reference sequence). The CDR3 spans 14 residues. The TCR was taken from a man older than 75 with acute or convalescent COVID-19. J is TRBJ2-7 and V is TRBV19; D is perhaps TRBD1 (5 bases). The sample taken for sequencing was peripheral blood. The CDR3, as DNA: TGTGCCAGTAGTATCCAGGGTGGAGCCTACGAGCAGTACTTC. Protein sequence: CASSIQGGAYEQYF. The full variable domain, completed using reference TRBV19 and TRBJ2-7, is DGGITQSPKYLFRKEGQNVTLSCEQNLNHDAMYWYRQDPGQGLRLIYYSQIVNDFQKGDIAEGYSVSREKKESFPLTVTSAQKNPTAFYLCASSIQGGAYEQYFGPGTRLTVT.